The 10 T cell receptor beta chains listed next were all sequenced from one sample in a study of blood T cell repertoires in COVID-19. The repertoire was sequenced with immunoSEQ multiplex PCR; TCRdb's copy has only in-frame clones and lacks some. The data contain just over 60,000 clones, around 85% of them singletons. Material for sequencing was peripheral blood. Receptor source: a man aged 60 to 75 with acute or convalescent COVID-19.

A single count supports this clone. The chain is built from TRBV4-3 and TRBJ1-5; no definite D call. The germline CDR1 and CDR2 sequences are LGHNA and YSLEER. The V and J ends lost 2 bases and 0 bases respectively, with 2 bases between them. CDR3 length equals 13 residues. The CDR3 reads CASSQYSNQPQHF. In nucleotides, the CDR3 is TGCGCCAGCAGCCAATATAGCAATCAGCCCCAGCATTTT.

This clone showed up just once. This chain links TRBV21-1 with TRBJ2-7; the table calls TRBD2, which could not be checked here. TRBV21-1 is marked as a pseudogene. The CDR3 spans 14 residues. Here the CDR3 reads CASSKALSYYEQYF. CDR3 in DNA: TGTGCCAGCAGCAAAGCGCTCTCCTACTACGAGCAGTACTTC.

The chain links TRBV9 to TRBJ1-5; 10 positions match TRBD1. V was clipped by 4 bases and J by 4 bases; unmatched bases: 5. The germline gives CDR1 SGDLS, CDR2 YYNGEE. The CDR3 spans 15 residues. The CDR3 here is CASSPTGGVNQPQHF. DNA of the CDR3: TGTGCCAGCAGCCCGACAGGGGGCGTAAATCAGCCCCAGCATTTT.

A few counts support this clone. This chain joins TRBV28 and TRBJ2-7, with TRBD2 as a possible D gene (7 bases). The germline CDR1 and CDR2 sequences are MDHEN and SYDVKM. The CDR3 runs 15 residues. The V and J ends lost 5 bases and 2 bases respectively, with 16 bases between them. Written as DNA, the CDR3 is TGTGCCAGCAGTCCCGTCGGGGAGGGGGCCTACGAGCAGTACTTC. Translation gives CASSPVGEGAYEQYF.

The gene calls are TRBV5-1 and TRBJ1-2; the D gene is possibly TRBD1 (6 bases). V was pared by 6 bases and J by 0 bases, with 9 bases between. The CDR3 is 13 residues long. Germline V gene data show CDR1 as SGHRS and CDR2 as YFSETQ. The CDR3, as DNA: TGCGCCAGCAAACAGGGTCCTAACTATGGCTACACCTTC. Residues: CASKQGPNYGYTF.

The chain joins TRBV6-2 or TRBV6-3 to TRBJ2-7; D perhaps matches TRBD1 (5 bases). The CDR3 contains 12 residues. V lost 6 bases to trimming and J lost 4 bases, with 10 bases between them. CDR1 MNHEY and CDR2 SVGEGT come from the germline V gene. CDR3 sequence: CASSSDSYEQYF. As DNA, the CDR3 is TGTGCCAGCAGCTCCGACAGTTACGAGCAGTACTTC.

V gene TRBV11-1 combines with J gene TRBJ2-7; D gene unclear. The CDR3 has 12 amino acids. Trimming took off 3 bases at V and 3 bases at J, with 6 bases between the two ends. The germline CDR1 and CDR2 sequences are SGHAT and FQDESV (reference sequence). The CDR3 is CASSLTNYEQYF. CDR3 sequence (DNA): TGTGCCAGCAGCTTGACAAACTACGAGCAGTACTTC.

The CDR3 DNA reads TGTGCCTGGAGACGGACAGGGGGCTCCTACGAGCAGTACTTC. Protein: CAWRRTGGSYEQYF. V usage is TRBV30 and J usage is TRBJ2-7; 10 bases match TRBD1. J gave up 0 bases and V 3 bases, and 2 bases lay outside the gene matches. There are 14 residues in the CDR3. Germline assignment: CDR1 GTSNPN and CDR2 SVGIG (reference sequence).

V is TRBV5-4 and J is TRBJ2-5, with D possibly being TRBD2 (7 bases). The CDR3 runs 15 residues. Germline V gene data show CDR1 as SGHNT and CDR2 as YYREEE (reference sequence). The V and J ends lost 4 bases and 4 bases respectively, with 17 bases between them. CDR3 in amino acids: CASSPRKGGGETQYF. The CDR3 DNA follows: TGTGCCAGCAGCCCTAGGAAGGGAGGGGGAGAGACCCAGTACTTC.

This chain uses TRBV13 with TRBJ2-7, with 9 bases matching TRBD1. V lost 5 bases, J lost 2 bases, and 4 bases stayed unmatched. The CDR3 spans 14 residues. CDR1 PRHDT and CDR2 FYEKMQ come from the germline V gene (reference sequence). The CDR3 is CASSTGQGTYEQYF. The CDR3 DNA reads as TGTGCCAGCAGCACCGGACAGGGGACCTACGAGCAGTACTTC.